Reported below is one T cell receptor beta chain. The data are from a study of cytomegalovirus exposure and HLA in healthy donors. The primer mix had 60 Vbeta and 13 Jbeta primers. Produced via immunoSEQ multiplex PCR; TCRdb's table is partial and in-frame only. The sample includes over 85,000 clones, approximately 84% seen only once; the top ten take 1.5% to 2%. This CDR3 spans 15 amino acids. V was pared by 4 bases and J by 5 bases, with 8 bases of the junction left unmatched. Germline lookup yields CDR1 ENHRY and CDR2 SYGVKD. Sequencing was performed on PBMCs. The origin of this receptor is a man aged 35-49 years in good health and CMV-seronegative. The J gene is TRBJ2-1, the V gene TRBV10-3, with 7 bases fitting TRBD2. Written as DNA, the CDR3 is TGTGCCATCAGTGCGACGGCGGGGGATAACAATGAGCAGTTCTTC. Translation: CAISATAGDNNEQFF.